A single sample is the source of the 18 T cell receptor beta chains below, sequenced in a study of T cell changes during pregnancy in multiple sclerosis. Libraries were prepared by immunoSEQ multiplex PCR; TCRdb keeps only in-frame clonotypes and omits some of them. The sample carries around 70,000 clones, roughly 90% recorded once. The specimen was peripheral blood, collected in the third trimester of pregnancy. These TCRs come from a female donor with multiple sclerosis, enrolled in a pregnancy study.

The chain links TRBV28 to TRBJ1-2; TRBD1 aligns across 11 bases. Per germline, CDR1 MDHEN and CDR2 SYDVKM. The CDR3 length is 16 residues. The ends lost 4 bases at V and 4 bases at J; junction bases unmatched: 8. Written as DNA, the CDR3 is TGTGCCAGCAGTTCATGGACAGGGGGCGCGGGCTATGGCTACACCTTC. Its protein product is CASSSWTGGAGYGYTF.

V gene TRBV2 combines with J gene TRBJ2-1, with 7 positions matching TRBD2. Germline CDR1 and CDR2: SNHLY and FYNNEI. Unmatched junction bases numbered 8, after V lost 6 bases and J lost 3 bases. This CDR3 has 15 residues. In nucleotides, the CDR3 is TGTGCCAGCAGGAGGGAGAGCGGGGACTACAATGAGCAGTTCTTC. It codes for CASRRESGDYNEQFF.

V and J are TRBV28 and TRBJ2-1; 9 bases fit TRBD2. CDR3 length: 22 residues. Germline CDR1 MDHEN, CDR2 SYDVKM. The V segment lost 3 bases and the J segment 5 bases; nucleotides outside the gene matches: 26. CDR3: CASSFSYRGFFSGGQANNEQFF. The CDR3 coding sequence is TGTGCCAGCAGTTTTTCTTATCGGGGGTTTTTTAGCGGGGGACAAGCCAACAATGAGCAGTTCTTC.

The chain links TRBV29-1 to TRBJ2-5; TRBD2 matches at 12 bases. Germline lookup yields CDR1 SQVTM and CDR2 ANQGSEA. There are 15 residues in the CDR3. The V gene end was trimmed by 5 bases and the J gene end by 4 bases; junction bases not matched to a gene: 8. This CDR3 reads CSVRALAGGGETQYF. The CDR3 DNA reads as TGCAGCGTTCGCGCACTAGCGGGGGGCGGAGAGACCCAGTACTTC.

The chain employs TRBV6-5 and TRBJ2-5; TRBD1 agrees at 7 bases. Germline-derived CDR1 and CDR2 are MNHEY and SVGAGI. This CDR3 spans 14 amino acids. The junction had 8 bases not matched to a gene; V was cut back by 7 bases and J by 3 bases. CDR3 in amino acids: CASTSAGGEETQYF. CDR3 coding DNA: TGTGCCAGCACGTCGGCAGGGGGTGAAGAGACCCAGTACTTC.

The rearrangement links TRBV5-4 to TRBJ2-7; TRBD1 agrees at 9 bases. With V trimmed by 4 bases and J by 6 bases, 11 bases remained unmatched. Looked up from germline, CDR1 is SGHNT and CDR2 is YYREEE (reference sequence). CDR3 length: 15 amino acids. CDR3 region: CASSPPGTGSAEQYF. Here the CDR3 DNA reads TGTGCCAGCAGCCCCCCGGGGACAGGGTCAGCCGAGCAGTACTTC.

This chain joins TRBV6-5 and TRBJ2-3; 8 positions match TRBD2. This CDR3 contains 13 residues. V shed 6 bases and J 6 bases; nucleotides not matched to a gene: 5. The germline CDR1 and CDR2 sequences are MNHEY and SVGAGI. For the CDR3, the DNA is TGTGCCAGCAGGGCGGGGGGAACCGATACGCAGTATTTT. This codes for CASRAGGTDTQYF.

The CDR3 spells CAISTGTEQYF. The CDR3 region has the DNA TGTGCCATCAGTACGGGTACCGAGCAGTACTTC. The V call is TRBV10-3, the J call TRBJ2-7; D not certain. Trimming pared 5 bases from V and 6 bases from J, leaving 8 bases between. CDR1 ENHRY and CDR2 SYGVKD come from the germline V gene. The CDR3 is made up of 11 amino acids.

The V and J genes are TRBV19 and TRBJ1-1, with TRBD1 matching 10 bases. The CDR3 covers 16 residues. J was trimmed by 4 bases and V by 5 bases; bases with no gene match: 10. Per germline, CDR1 LNHDA and CDR2 SQIVND (reference sequence). This CDR3 is CASSFRQGAGSTEAFF. The CDR3 bases are TGTGCCAGTAGTTTTCGACAGGGGGCTGGGAGCACTGAAGCTTTCTTT. Full variable domain (missing parts from reference TRBV19 and TRBJ1-1): DGGITQSPKYLFRKEGQNVTLSCEQNLNHDAMYWYRQDPGQGLRLIYYSQIVNDFQKGDIAEGYSVSREKKESFPLTVTSAQKNPTAFYLCASSFRQGAGSTEAFFGQGTRLTVV.

J is TRBJ1-4 and V is TRBV19; D not certain. The CDR3 contains 16 residues. Germline CDR1 LNHDA, CDR2 SQIVND (reference sequence). V was cut by 3 bases and J by 3 bases, with 14 bases left in between. The CDR3 region has the DNA TGTGCCAGTAGTATCGGCGTTTTGGAGGCTAATGAAAAACTGTTTTTT. Its translation is CASSIGVLEANEKLFF.

The chain uses TRBV21-1 and TRBJ1-2; the table assigns TRBD1, which was not confirmed against the DNA. TRBV21-1 is a known pseudogene. The CDR3 runs 14 residues. The CDR3 protein is CASNLQGANYGYTF. The CDR3 DNA reads as TGTGCCAGCAACCTACAGGGGGCCAACTATGGCTACACCTTC.

The V call is TRBV6-5, the J call TRBJ1-1; 8 nucleotides align to TRBD1. Trimming at V came to 7 bases and at J to 6 bases, leaving 10 bases not matched to a gene. From germline, CDR1 is MNHEY and CDR2 SVGAGI. The CDR3 is 14 amino acids. CDR3 DNA: TGTGCCAGCACCAGACAGGGGAGCGACCCTGAAGCTTTCTTT. It yields the protein CASTRQGSDPEAFF.

The chain couples TRBV15 to TRBJ2-5; the D gene is possibly TRBD1 (5 bases). This CDR3 comprises 14 residues. The germline V gene has CDR1 LNHNV and CDR2 YYDKDF (reference sequence). V was pared by 1 base and J by 2 bases, with 8 bases between. The CDR3 reads CATSRATGQETQYF. DNA for the CDR3: TGTGCCACCAGCAGAGCCACAGGACAAGAGACCCAGTACTTC.

The V gene is TRBV6-1, the J gene TRBJ1-2; the D gene is possibly TRBD1 (6 bases). The length of the CDR3 is 14 residues. Per the germline V gene, CDR1 is MNHNS and CDR2 is SASEGT. V lost 6 bases, J lost 0 bases, and 11 bases lay in between. The CDR3 spells CASREDRPNYGYTF. CDR3 in DNA: TGTGCCAGCAGAGAGGACAGACCTAACTATGGCTACACCTTC.

The chain couples TRBV2 to TRBJ2-2; tentatively, D is TRBD2 (8 bases). The CDR3 extends over 18 amino acids. The V gene lost 5 bases and the J gene lost 0 bases, with 19 bases spanning the gap. Germline assignment: CDR1 SNHLY and CDR2 FYNNEI. The CDR3 loop is CASSWDRPGLANTGELFF. DNA for the CDR3: TGTGCCAGCAGTTGGGACAGACCGGGACTAGCGAACACCGGGGAGCTGTTTTTT.

To note about this clone: One end of the junction varies from germline; a read error may be responsible. The chain has TRBV7-7 and TRBJ1-3, with D hard to call. CDR3 length: 15 amino acids. Germline V lookup: CDR1 SSHAT, CDR2 FNYEAQ (reference sequence). This CDR3 is CASSPAPGSGNTIYF. CDR3 bases: TGTGCTAGCAGCCCTGCCCCAGGCTCTGGAAACACCATATATTTT.

Here the CDR3 reads CASNLGGEPYEQYF. CDR3 sequence (DNA): TGCGCCAGCAACCTCGGGGGGGAGCCCTACGAGCAGTACTTC. The V gene is TRBV5-1, the J gene TRBJ2-7; 8 bases map to TRBD2. The CDR3 is 14 amino acids. The germline CDR1 and CDR2 sequences are SGHRS and YFSETQ. With 6 bases clipped from V and 2 bases from J, the junction kept 7 bases outside the gene matches.

V and J are TRBV5-5 and TRBJ1-1; D remains ambiguous. The germline V gene has CDR1 SGHKS and CDR2 YYEKEE (reference sequence). CDR3 length equals 16 residues. The V and J ends lost 2 bases and 3 bases respectively, with 17 bases between them. The chain's CDR3 is CASSFSPGPRDTEAFF. The DNA of the CDR3 is TGTGCCAGCAGCTTTTCCCCAGGTCCGAGGGACACTGAAGCTTTCTTT.